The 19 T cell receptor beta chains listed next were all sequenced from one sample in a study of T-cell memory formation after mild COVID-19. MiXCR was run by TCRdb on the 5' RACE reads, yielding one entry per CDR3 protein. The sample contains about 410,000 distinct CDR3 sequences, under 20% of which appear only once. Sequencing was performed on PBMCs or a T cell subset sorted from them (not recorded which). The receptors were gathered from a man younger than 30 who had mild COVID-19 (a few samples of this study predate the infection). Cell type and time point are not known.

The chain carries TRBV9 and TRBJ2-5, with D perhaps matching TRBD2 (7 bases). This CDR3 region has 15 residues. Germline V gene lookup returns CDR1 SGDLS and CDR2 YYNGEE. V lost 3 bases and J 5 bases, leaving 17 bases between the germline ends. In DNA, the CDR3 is TGTGCCAGCAGCGATGGGGGGGGACACCGGGAGACCCAGTACTTC. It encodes CASSDGGGHRETQYF.

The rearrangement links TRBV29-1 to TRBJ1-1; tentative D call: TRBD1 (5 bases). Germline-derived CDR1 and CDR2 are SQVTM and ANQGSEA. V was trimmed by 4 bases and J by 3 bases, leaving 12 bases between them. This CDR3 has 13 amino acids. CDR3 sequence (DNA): TGCAGCGTTGCCAGGGTTTTGGACACTGAAGCTTTCTTT. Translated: CSVARVLDTEAFF.

The CDR3 reads CASSLQGEGTEAFF. The DNA of the CDR3 is TGTGCCAGCAGTCTACAGGGAGAGGGCACTGAAGCTTTCTTT. The rearrangement uses TRBV12-3 or TRBV12-4 and TRBJ1-1; D may be TRBD1 (6 bases). The CDR3 totals 14 residues. The V end lost 5 bases, the J end lost 4 bases, and 14 bases lay between the germline ends.

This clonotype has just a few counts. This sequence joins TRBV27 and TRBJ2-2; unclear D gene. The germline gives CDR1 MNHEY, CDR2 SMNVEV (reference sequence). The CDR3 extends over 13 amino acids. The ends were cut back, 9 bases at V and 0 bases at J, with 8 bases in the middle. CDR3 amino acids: CASSGSNTGELFF. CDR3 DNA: TGTGCCAGTTCAGGATCGAACACCGGGGAGCTGTTTTTT.

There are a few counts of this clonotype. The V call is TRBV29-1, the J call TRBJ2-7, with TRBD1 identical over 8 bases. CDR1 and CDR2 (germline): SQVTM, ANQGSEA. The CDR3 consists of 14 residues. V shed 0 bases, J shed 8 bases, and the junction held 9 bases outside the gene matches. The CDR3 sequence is CSVEDRQGMSQQYF. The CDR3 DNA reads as TGCAGCGTTGAAGATCGACAGGGGATGTCACAGCAGTACTTC.

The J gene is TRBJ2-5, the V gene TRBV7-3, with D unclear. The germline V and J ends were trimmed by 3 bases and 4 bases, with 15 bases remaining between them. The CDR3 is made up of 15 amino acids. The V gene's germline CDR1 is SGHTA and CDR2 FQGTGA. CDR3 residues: CASSLLVPKRETQYF. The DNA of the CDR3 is TGTGCCAGCAGCTTGCTGGTCCCCAAACGAGAGACCCAGTACTTC.

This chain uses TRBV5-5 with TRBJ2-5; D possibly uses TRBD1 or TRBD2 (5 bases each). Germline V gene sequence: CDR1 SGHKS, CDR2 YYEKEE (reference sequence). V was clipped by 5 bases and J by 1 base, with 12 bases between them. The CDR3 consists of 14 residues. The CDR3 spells CASRVAGTQETQYF. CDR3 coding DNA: TGTGCCAGCAGGGTTGCCGGGACCCAAGAGACCCAGTACTTC.

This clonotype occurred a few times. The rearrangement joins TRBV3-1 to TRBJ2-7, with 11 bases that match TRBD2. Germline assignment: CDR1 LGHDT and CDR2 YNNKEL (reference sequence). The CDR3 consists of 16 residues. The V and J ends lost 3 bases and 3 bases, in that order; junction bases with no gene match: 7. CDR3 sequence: CASSQATSGVGYEQYF. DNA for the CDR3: TGTGCCAGCAGCCAGGCGACTAGCGGGGTAGGCTACGAGCAGTACTTC.

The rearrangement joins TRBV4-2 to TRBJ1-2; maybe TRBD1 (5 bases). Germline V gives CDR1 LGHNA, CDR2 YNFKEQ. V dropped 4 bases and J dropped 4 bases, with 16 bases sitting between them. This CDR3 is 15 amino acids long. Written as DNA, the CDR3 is TGTGCCAGCAGCCGGAGGCAGGGAATTTTCTATGGCTACACCTTC. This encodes CASSRRQGIFYGYTF.

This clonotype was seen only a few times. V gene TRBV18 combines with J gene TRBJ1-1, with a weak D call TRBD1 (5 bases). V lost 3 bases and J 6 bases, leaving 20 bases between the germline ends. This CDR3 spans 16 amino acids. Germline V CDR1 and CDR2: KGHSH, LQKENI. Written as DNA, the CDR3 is TGTGCCAGCTCACCGGGCGCGGGGCGAGGTGGGCCTGAAGCTTTCTTT. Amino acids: CASSPGAGRGGPEAFF.

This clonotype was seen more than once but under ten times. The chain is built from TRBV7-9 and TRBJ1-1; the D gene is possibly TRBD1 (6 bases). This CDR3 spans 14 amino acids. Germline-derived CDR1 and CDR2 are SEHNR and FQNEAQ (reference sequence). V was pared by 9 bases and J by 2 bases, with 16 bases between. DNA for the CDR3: TGTGCCAGTGAGCCCCAGGGGATTAACACTGAAGCTTTCTTT. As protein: CASEPQGINTEAFF.

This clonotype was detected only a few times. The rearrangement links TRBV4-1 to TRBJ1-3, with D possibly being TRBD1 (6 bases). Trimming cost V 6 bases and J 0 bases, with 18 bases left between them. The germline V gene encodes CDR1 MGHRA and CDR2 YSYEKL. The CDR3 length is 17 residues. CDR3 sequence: CASSLPPGVPSGNTIYF. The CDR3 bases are TGCGCCAGCAGTCTTCCCCCAGGGGTCCCCTCTGGAAACACCATATATTTT.

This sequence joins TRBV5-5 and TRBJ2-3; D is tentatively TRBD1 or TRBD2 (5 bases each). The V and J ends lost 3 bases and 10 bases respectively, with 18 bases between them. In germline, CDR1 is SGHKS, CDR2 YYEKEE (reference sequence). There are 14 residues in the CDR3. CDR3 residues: CASSYLGVSEAQYF. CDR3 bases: TGTGCCAGCAGCTATTTGGGGGTTTCTGAGGCGCAGTATTTT.

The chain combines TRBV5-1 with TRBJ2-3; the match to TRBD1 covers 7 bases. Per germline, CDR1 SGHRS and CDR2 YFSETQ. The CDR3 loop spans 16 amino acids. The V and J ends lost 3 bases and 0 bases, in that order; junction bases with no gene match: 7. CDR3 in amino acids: CASSSTGYTSTDTQYF. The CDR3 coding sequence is TGCGCCAGCAGCTCGACAGGGTACACTAGCACAGATACGCAGTATTTT.

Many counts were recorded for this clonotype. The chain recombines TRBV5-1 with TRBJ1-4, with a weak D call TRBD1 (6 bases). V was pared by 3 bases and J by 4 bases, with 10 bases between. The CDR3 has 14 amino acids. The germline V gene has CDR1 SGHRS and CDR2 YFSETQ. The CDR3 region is CASSSTGGNEKLFF. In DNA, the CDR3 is TGCGCCAGCAGCTCGACAGGAGGTAATGAAAAACTGTTTTTT.

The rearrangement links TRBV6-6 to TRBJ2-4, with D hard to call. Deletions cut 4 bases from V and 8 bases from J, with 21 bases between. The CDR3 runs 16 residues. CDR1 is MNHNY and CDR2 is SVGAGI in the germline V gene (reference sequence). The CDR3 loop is CASSSWLPGTLDIQYF. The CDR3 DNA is TGTGCCAGCAGTTCATGGCTACCCGGCACATTGGACATTCAGTACTTC.

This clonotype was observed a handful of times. CDR3 nucleotide sequence: TGTGCCAGCAGCTCAGAAGGGAGGTGGGAGACCCAGTACTTC. It yields the protein CASSSEGRWETQYF. The chain joins TRBV7-9 to TRBJ2-5; maybe TRBD2 (6 bases). The V gene lost 4 bases and the J gene lost 5 bases, with 14 bases spanning the gap. Germline V gives CDR1 SEHNR, CDR2 FQNEAQ (reference sequence). The CDR3 extends over 14 amino acids.

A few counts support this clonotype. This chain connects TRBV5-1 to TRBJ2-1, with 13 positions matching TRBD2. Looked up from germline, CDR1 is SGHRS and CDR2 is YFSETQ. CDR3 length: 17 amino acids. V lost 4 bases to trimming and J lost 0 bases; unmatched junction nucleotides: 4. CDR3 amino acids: CASSGTSGDSSYNEQFF. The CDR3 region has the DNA TGCGCCAGCAGCGGGACTAGCGGGGACAGCTCCTACAATGAGCAGTTCTTC.

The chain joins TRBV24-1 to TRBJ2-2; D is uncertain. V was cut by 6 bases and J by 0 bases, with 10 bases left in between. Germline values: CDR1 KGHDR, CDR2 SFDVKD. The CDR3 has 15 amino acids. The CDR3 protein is CATSSTHANTGELFF. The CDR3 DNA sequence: TGTGCCACCAGTTCGACGCATGCGAACACCGGGGAGCTGTTTTTT.